The rows below give T cell receptor beta chains drawn from one sample of a study of response to subunit inactivated influenza vaccine. TCRdb independently ran MiXCR on the RT-PCR reads; one entry per CDR3 protein. The table records 500,000 to 650,000 distinct CDR3 sequences, approximately 7.6% of them present only once. Sequencing was performed on PBMCs from blood, taken 23 months after vaccination. These TCRs come from a man aged 45 to 75 who received an inactivated influenza vaccine. The conserved cysteine and the conserved F or W are not part of the CDR3 here.

CDR3: ASSRDPGTGNTEAF
V: TRBV3-1
J: TRBJ1-1

CDR3: ASSVGSAIPYEQY
V: TRBV9
J: TRBJ2-7

CDR3: AVGLAGFTDTQY
V: TRBV27
J: TRBJ2-3

CDR3: ASSLSSGTGGNEQF
V: TRBV11-2
J: TRBJ2-1

CDR3: ASSLGVGPDTQY
V: TRBV5-6
J: TRBJ2-3

CDR3: ASSYGGGWQDTQY
V: TRBV6-5
J: TRBJ2-3

CDR3: SARKGASYNSPLH
V: TRBV20-1
J: TRBJ1-6

CDR3: ASSRDSVADTQY
V: TRBV18
J: TRBJ2-3

CDR3: ALPPLDTDTQY
V: TRBV19
J: TRBJ2-3

CDR3: ASSLGGTNTEAF
V: TRBV5-1
J: TRBJ1-1

CDR3: ASSKGLAGVGGDTQY
V: TRBV9
J: TRBJ2-3

CDR3: ASSFSSYRGDGYT
V: TRBV7-7
J: TRBJ1-2

CDR3: ASSPDQTNEKLF
V: TRBV4-2
J: TRBJ1-4

CDR3: ASREWNSPLH
V: TRBV6-6
J: TRBJ1-6

CDR3: ASSLWGPIGTGGNTGELF
V: TRBV12-3/TRBV12-4
J: TRBJ2-2

CDR3: ASSLANQKETQY
V: TRBV7-2
J: TRBJ2-5

CDR3: ASSSSLTFEQY
V: TRBV28
J: TRBJ2-7

CDR3: ASSSNGAGPNEQY
V: TRBV18
J: TRBJ2-7

CDR3: ASSVEGIGNEQF
V: TRBV9
J: TRBJ2-1

CDR3: ASSHSGRESDTQY
V: TRBV7-3
J: TRBJ2-3

CDR3: ASSLAGTGGTDTQY
V: TRBV7-2
J: TRBJ2-3

CDR3: SVASTEAF
V: TRBV29-1
J: TRBJ1-1

CDR3: SARATFRPSSGVGNEQF
V: TRBV20-1
J: TRBJ2-1

CDR3: ASEDLCRVPREETQY
V: TRBV7-9
J: TRBJ2-5

CDR3: ASSHGTGAERPQY
V: TRBV6-5
J: TRBJ2-5

CDR3: ASSLAETANSPLH
V: TRBV7-2
J: TRBJ1-6

CDR3: ASSLATSRNSYNEQF
V: TRBV7-4
J: TRBJ2-1

CDR3: ASSEAGSYEKLF
V: TRBV2
J: TRBJ1-4

CDR3: ASSLSGGWTGELF
V: TRBV5-1
J: TRBJ2-2

CDR3: ASSTGITTEQF
V: TRBV7-2
J: TRBJ2-1

CDR3: ASSLEASSGNTIY
V: TRBV7-2
J: TRBJ1-3

CDR3: ASRGTSGPTDTQY
V: TRBV4-1
J: TRBJ2-3

CDR3: ASSQGLQDFTDTQY
V: TRBV3-1
J: TRBJ2-3

CDR3: ASSQDASGRGKNEQF
V: TRBV4-2
J: TRBJ2-1

CDR3: ASSLGTSGDSEQF
V: TRBV5-1
J: TRBJ2-1

CDR3: ASSPTGFDAGYT
V: TRBV7-9
J: TRBJ1-2

CDR3: ASTTGVRNTEAF
V: TRBV3-1
J: TRBJ1-1

CDR3: SARDYGLAGSYNEQF
V: TRBV20-1
J: TRBJ2-1

CDR3: ASSFQGIGANVLT
V: TRBV7-2
J: TRBJ2-6

CDR3: ASNRPGSPIYEQY
V: TRBV23-1
J: TRBJ2-7

CDR3: SVEGLAGETQY
V: TRBV29-1
J: TRBJ2-5

CDR3: ASSQDRRPGPYEQY
V: TRBV4-3
J: TRBJ2-7

CDR3: ASSFLNGDEQF
V: TRBV7-6
J: TRBJ2-1

CDR3: ASSLAGWNEKLF
V: TRBV7-9
J: TRBJ1-4

CDR3: ASSLTSGSTGELF
V: TRBV12-3/TRBV12-4
J: TRBJ2-2

CDR3: AIRDRGNSPLH
V: TRBV10-3
J: TRBJ1-6

CDR3: ASSLGKYQRQETQY
V: TRBV7-8
J: TRBJ2-5

CDR3: ASSFLRQGQGFEAF
V: TRBV28
J: TRBJ1-1